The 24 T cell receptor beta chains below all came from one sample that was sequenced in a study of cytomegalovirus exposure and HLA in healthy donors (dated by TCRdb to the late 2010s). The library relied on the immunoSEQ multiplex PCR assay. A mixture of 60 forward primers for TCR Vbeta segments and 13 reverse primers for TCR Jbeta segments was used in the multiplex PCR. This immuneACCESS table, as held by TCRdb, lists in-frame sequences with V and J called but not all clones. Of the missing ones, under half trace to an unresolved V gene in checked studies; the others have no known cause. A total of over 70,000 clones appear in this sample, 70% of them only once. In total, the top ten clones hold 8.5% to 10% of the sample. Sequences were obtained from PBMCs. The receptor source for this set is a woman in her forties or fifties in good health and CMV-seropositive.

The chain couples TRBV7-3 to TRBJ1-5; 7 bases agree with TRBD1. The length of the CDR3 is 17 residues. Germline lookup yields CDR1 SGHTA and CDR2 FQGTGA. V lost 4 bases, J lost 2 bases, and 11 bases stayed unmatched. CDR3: CASSYANRGGGNQPQHF. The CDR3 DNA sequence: TGTGCCAGCAGCTATGCGAACAGGGGTGGGGGCAATCAGCCCCAGCATTTT. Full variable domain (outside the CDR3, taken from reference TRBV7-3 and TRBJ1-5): GAGVSQTPSNKVTEKGKYVELRCDPISGHTALYWYRQSLGQGPEFLIYFQGTGAADDSGLPNDRFFAVRPEGSVSTLKIQRTERGDSAVYLCASSYANRGGGNQPQHFGDGTRLSIL.

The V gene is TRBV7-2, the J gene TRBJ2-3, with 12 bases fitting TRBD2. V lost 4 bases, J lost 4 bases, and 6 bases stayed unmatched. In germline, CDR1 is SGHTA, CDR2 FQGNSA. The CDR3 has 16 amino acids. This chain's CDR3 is CASSSSLAGGADTQYF. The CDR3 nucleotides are TGTGCCAGCAGCTCCTCACTAGCGGGGGGAGCAGATACGCAGTATTTT.

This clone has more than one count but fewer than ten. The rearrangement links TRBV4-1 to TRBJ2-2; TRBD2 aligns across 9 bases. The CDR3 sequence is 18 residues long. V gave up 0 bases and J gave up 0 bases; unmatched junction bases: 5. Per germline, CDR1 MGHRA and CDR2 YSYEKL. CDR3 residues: CASSQDLLAGTNTGELFF. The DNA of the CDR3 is TGCGCCAGCAGCCAAGATCTCCTAGCGGGAACGAACACCGGGGAGCTGTTTTTT.

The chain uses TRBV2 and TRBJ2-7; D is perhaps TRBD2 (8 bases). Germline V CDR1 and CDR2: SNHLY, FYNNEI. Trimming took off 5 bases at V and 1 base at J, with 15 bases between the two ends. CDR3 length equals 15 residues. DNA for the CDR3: TGTGCCAGCAGTCGACAGGGACTAGGGTCCTACGAGCAGTACTTC. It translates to CASSRQGLGSYEQYF.

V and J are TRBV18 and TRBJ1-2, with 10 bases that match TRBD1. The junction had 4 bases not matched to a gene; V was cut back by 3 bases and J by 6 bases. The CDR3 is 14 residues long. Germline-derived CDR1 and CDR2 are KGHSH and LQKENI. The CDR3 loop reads CASSPGQGSDGYTF. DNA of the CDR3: TGTGCCAGCTCACCGGGACAGGGGTCCGATGGCTACACCTTC.

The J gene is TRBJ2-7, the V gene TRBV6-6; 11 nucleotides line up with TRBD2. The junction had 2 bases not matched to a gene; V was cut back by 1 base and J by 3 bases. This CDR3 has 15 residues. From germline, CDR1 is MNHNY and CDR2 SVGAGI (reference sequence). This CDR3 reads CASSYWGLAVYEQYF. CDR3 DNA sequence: TGTGCCAGCAGTTACTGGGGACTAGCGGTCTACGAGCAGTACTTC.

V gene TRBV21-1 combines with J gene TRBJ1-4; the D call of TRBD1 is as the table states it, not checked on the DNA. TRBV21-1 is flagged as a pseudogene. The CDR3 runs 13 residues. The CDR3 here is CASSIGQDEKLFF. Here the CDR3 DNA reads TGTGCCAGCAGCATCGGACAGGATGAAAAACTGTTTTTT.

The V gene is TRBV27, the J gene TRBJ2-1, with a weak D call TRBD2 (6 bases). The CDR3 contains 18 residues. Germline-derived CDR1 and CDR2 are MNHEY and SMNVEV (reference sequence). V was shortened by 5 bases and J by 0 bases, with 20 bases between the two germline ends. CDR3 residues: CASSTPTGTPSSYNEQFF. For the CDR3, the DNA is TGTGCCAGCAGTACTCCGACCGGGACTCCAAGCTCCTACAATGAGCAGTTCTTC.

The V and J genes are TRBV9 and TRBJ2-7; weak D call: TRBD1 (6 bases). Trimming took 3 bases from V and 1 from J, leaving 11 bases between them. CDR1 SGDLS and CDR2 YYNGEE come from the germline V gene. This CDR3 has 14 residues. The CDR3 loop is CASSDTGWSYEQYF. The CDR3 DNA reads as TGTGCCAGCAGCGACACAGGGTGGTCCTACGAGCAGTACTTC.

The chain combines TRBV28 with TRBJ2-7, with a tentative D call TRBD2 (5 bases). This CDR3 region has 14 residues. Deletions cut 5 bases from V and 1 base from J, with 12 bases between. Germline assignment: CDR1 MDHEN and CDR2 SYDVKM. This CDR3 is CASSPRVRSYEQYF. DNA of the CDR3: TGTGCCAGCAGTCCGCGGGTCCGTTCCTACGAGCAGTACTTC.

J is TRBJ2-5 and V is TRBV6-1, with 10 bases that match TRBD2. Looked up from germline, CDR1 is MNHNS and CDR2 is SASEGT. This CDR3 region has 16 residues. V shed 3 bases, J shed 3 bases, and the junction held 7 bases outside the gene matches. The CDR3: CASSDWGAGGEETQYF. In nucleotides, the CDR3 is TGTGCCAGCAGTGATTGGGGAGCGGGGGGGGAAGAGACCCAGTACTTC.

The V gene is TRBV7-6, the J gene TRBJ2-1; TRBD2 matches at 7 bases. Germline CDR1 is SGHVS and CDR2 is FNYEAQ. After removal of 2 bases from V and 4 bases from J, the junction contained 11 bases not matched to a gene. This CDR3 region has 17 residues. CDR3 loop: CASSLMVGGSLYNEQFF. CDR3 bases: TGTGCCAGCAGCTTAATGGTTGGCGGGAGCCTGTACAATGAGCAGTTCTTC.

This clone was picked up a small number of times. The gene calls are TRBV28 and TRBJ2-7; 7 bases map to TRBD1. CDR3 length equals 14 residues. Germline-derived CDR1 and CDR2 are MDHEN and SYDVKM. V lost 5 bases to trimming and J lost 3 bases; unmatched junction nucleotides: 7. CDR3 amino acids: CASSLSQGNYEQYF. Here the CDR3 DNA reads TGTGCCAGCAGTCTCTCACAGGGGAACTACGAGCAGTACTTC.

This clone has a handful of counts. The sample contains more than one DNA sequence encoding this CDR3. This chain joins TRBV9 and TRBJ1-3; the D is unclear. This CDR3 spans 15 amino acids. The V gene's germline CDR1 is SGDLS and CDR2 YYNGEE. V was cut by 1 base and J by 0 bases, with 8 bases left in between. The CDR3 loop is CASSVSGSSGNTIYF. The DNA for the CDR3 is TGTGCCAGCAGCGTAAGCGGAAGCTCTGGAAACACCATATATTTT.

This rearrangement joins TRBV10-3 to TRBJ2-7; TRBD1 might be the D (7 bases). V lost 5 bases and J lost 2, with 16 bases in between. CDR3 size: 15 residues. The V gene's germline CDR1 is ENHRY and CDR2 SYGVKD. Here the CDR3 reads CAISPRGQRTYEQYF. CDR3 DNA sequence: TGTGCCATCAGTCCGCGGGGACAGCGAACCTACGAGCAGTACTTC.

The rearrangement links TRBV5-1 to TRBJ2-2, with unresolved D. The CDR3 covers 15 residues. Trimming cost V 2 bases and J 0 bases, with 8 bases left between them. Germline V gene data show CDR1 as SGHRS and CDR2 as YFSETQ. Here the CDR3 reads CASSLSTANTGELFF. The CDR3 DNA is TGCGCCAGCAGCTTAAGCACAGCGAACACCGGGGAGCTGTTTTTT.

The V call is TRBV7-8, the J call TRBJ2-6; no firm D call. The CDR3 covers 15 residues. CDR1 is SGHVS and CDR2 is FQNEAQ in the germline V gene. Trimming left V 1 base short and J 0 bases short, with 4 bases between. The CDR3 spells CASSLGSSGANVLTF. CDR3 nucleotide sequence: TGTGCCAGCAGCTTAGGCAGCTCTGGGGCCAACGTCCTGACTTTC. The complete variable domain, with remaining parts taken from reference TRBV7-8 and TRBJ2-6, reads GAGVSQSPRYKVAKRGQDVALRCDPISGHVSLFWYQQALGQGPEFLTYFQNEAQLDKSGLPSDRFFAERPEGSVSTLKIQRTQQEDSAVYLCASSLGSSGANVLTFGAGSRLTVL.

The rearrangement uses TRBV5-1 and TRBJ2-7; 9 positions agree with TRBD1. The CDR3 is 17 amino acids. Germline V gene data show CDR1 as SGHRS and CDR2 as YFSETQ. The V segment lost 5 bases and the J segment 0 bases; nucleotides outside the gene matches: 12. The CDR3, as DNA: TGCGCCAGCAGAGAACTATCGACAGGGGGGAGCTCCTACGAGCAGTACTTC. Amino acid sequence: CASRELSTGGSSYEQYF.

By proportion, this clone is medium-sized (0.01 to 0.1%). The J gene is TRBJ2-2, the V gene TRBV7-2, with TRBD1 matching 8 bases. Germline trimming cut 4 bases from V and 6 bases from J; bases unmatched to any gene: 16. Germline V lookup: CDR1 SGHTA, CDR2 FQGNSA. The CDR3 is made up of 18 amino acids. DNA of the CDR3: TGTGCCAGCAGCTCTCTGGGACAGGCCCAACGTATTCCCGGGGAGCTGTTTTTT. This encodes CASSSLGQAQRIPGELFF.

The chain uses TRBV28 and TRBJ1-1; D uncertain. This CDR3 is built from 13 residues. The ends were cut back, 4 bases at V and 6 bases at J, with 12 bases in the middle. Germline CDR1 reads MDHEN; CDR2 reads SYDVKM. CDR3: CASSSTGLAEAFF. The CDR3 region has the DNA TGTGCCAGCAGTTCAACTGGACTGGCTGAAGCTTTCTTT.

In nucleotides, the CDR3 is TGTGCCAGCAGTGGAGGGTTGGGGGGTTACAATGAGCAGTTCTTC. Protein sequence: CASSGGLGGYNEQFF. V usage is TRBV6-1 and J usage is TRBJ2-1, with D perhaps TRBD2 (6 bases). Germline V gives CDR1 MNHNS, CDR2 SASEGT. V dropped 4 bases and J dropped 4 bases, with 14 bases sitting between them. This CDR3 is 15 amino acids long.

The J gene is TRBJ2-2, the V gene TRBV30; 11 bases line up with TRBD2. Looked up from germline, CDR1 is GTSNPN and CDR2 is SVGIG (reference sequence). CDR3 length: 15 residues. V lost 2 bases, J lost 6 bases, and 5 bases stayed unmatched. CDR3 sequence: CAWSHLGLAAGELFF. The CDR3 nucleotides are TGTGCCTGGAGTCACCTGGGACTAGCGGCCGGGGAGCTGTTTTTT.

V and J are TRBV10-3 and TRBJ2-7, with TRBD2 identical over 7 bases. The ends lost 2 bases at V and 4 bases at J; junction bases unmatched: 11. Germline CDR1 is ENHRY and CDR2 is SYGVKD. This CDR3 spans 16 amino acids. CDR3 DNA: TGTGCCATCAGTGAGCGGACGGGCGGGAGATCGTACGAGCAGTACTTC. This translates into CAISERTGGRSYEQYF.

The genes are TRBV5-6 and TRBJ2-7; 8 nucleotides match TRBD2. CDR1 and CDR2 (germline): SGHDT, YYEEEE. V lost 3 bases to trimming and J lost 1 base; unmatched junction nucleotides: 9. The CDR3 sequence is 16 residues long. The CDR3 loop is CASSSVSTGGSYEQYF. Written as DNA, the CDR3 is TGTGCCAGCAGCTCGGTATCAACGGGGGGGTCCTACGAGCAGTACTTC.